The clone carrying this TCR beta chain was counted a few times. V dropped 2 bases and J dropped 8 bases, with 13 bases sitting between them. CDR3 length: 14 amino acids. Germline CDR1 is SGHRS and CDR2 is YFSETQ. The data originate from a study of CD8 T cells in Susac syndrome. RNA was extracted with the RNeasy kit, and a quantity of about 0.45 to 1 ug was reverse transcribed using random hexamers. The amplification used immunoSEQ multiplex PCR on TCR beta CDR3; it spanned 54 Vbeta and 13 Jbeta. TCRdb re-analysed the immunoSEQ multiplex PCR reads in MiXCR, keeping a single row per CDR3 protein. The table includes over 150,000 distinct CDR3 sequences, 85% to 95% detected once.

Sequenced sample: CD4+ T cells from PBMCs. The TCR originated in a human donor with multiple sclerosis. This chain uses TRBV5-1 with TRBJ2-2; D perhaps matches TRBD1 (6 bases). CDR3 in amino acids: CASSFQQGSGELFF. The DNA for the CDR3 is TGCGCCAGCAGCTTCCAACAGGGTTCGGGGGAGCTGTTTTTT. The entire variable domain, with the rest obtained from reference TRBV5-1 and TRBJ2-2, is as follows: KAGVTQTPRYLIKTRGQQVTLSCSPISGHRSVSWYQQTPGQGLQFLFEYFSETQRNKGNFPGRFSGRQFSNSRSEMNVSTLELGDSALYLCASSFQQGSGELFFGEGSRLTVL.